The 16 T cell receptor beta chains presented below share a single source sample, sequenced in a study of neurological immune-mediated disorders. TCRdb reanalysed the 5' RACE reads using MiXCR and keeps one entry per CDR3 protein. The table records around 53,000 distinct CDR3 sequences, about 4% of them present only once. Material for sequencing was PBMCs. The receptors shown here come from a man over 45 with multiple sclerosis.

In its sample, this clonotype was seen a few times. V and J are TRBV2 and TRBJ2-2; D is perhaps TRBD2 (7 bases). Trimming took off 3 bases at V and 0 bases at J, with 17 bases between the two ends. Germline lookup yields CDR1 SNHLY and CDR2 FYNNEI. This CDR3 contains 18 residues. This CDR3 reads CASSELGGGTANTGELFF. In DNA, the CDR3 is TGTGCCAGCAGTGAGTTGGGCGGGGGCACTGCGAACACCGGGGAGCTGTTTTTT.

The rearrangement joins TRBV5-1 to TRBJ2-7; 12 bases fit TRBD1. The CDR3 is 17 residues long. J gave up 4 bases and V 3 bases, and 11 bases lay outside the gene matches. The V gene's germline CDR1 is SGHRS and CDR2 YFSETQ. CDR3 DNA sequence: TGCGCCAGCAGCTCGAGCACGGGGACAGGGGGCGGATACGAGCAGTACTTC. This gives the protein CASSSSTGTGGGYEQYF.

This clonotype was observed at least ten times. The chain uses TRBV29-1 and TRBJ2-1; D is perhaps TRBD1 or TRBD2 (5 bases each). This CDR3 is built from 11 residues. Per germline, CDR1 SQVTM and CDR2 ANQGSEA. The chain's CDR3 is CSSLWGYEQFF. CDR3 sequence (DNA): TGCAGTTCCCTATGGGGGTATGAGCAGTTCTTC.

This clonotype has ten or more counts. The rearrangement links TRBV7-6 to TRBJ2-1, with 8 bases matching TRBD2. V lost 8 bases, J lost 5 bases, and 8 bases stayed unmatched. The CDR3 contains 14 residues. The germline CDR1 and CDR2 sequences are SGHVS and FNYEAQ. The DNA of the CDR3 is TGTGCCAGCGGTCGGCGGGGGGCGAACAATGAGCAGTTCTTC. It translates to CASGRRGANNEQFF. Full variable domain (remainder filled in from reference TRBV7-6 and TRBJ2-1): GAGVSQSPRYKVTKRGQDVALRCDPISGHVSLYWYRQALGQGPEFLTYFNYEAQQDKSGLPNDRFSAERPEGSISTLTIQRTEQRDSAMYRCASGRRGANNEQFFGPGTRLTVL.

This clonotype was seen ten or more times. The rearrangement links TRBV10-2 to TRBJ2-2; D not resolved. The V and J ends lost 2 bases and 4 bases respectively, with 2 bases between them. Germline-derived CDR1 and CDR2 are WSHSY and SAAADI. CDR3 length: 12 residues. The CDR3: CASSEATGELFF. The CDR3 bases are TGCGCCAGCAGTGAGGCCACCGGGGAGCTGTTTTTT.

This clonotype occurred a few times. This chain joins TRBV20-1 and TRBJ2-3; tentative D call: TRBD2 (6 bases). Germline values: CDR1 DFQATT, CDR2 SNEGSKA (reference sequence). The length of the CDR3 is 17 residues. V lost 3 bases to trimming and J lost 1 base, with 20 bases between them. The CDR3 DNA follows: TGCAGTGCTAGGGGGGGTAGCGGAGCAGGTCGCACAGATACGCAGTATTTT. It specifies CSARGGSGAGRTDTQYF.

This clonotype was seen many times. This chain uses TRBV29-1 with TRBJ2-7; D ambiguous. The V end lost 5 bases, the J end lost 4 bases, and 21 bases lay between the germline ends. Germline-derived CDR1 and CDR2 are SQVTM and ANQGSEA. CDR3 length: 15 residues. CDR3 in DNA: TGCAGCGTTATCCCACGGCTCCCGGGTGGGTACGAGCAGTACTTC. Amino acids: CSVIPRLPGGYEQYF.

This clonotype was seen at least ten times. The chain recombines TRBV12-3 or TRBV12-4 with TRBJ1-2, with unresolved D. The CDR3 is made up of 13 amino acids. Between the trimmed V and J ends, which lost 7 bases and 3 bases, there was a span of 12 bases. The CDR3 protein is CASTRRSYYGYTF. CDR3 DNA: TGTGCCAGCACCCGACGTTCATACTATGGCTACACCTTC.

This clonotype was detected ten times or more. V gene TRBV5-1 combines with J gene TRBJ2-3; 9 nucleotides match TRBD2. CDR1 SGHRS and CDR2 YFSETQ come from the germline V gene. The CDR3 spans 16 residues. V lost 4 bases to trimming and J lost 0 bases; unmatched junction nucleotides: 6. The CDR3 reads CASSKTSGPSTDTQYF. The CDR3 region has the DNA TGCGCCAGCAGCAAGACTAGCGGACCTAGCACAGATACGCAGTATTTT.

This clonotype was seen at least ten times. V usage is TRBV7-3 and J usage is TRBJ2-2; D is undetermined. CDR1 is SGHTA, CDR2 FQGTGA, per germline. V was shortened by 5 bases and J by 4 bases, with 11 bases between the two germline ends. The CDR3 loop spans 14 amino acids. The CDR3 here is CASSPTLVTGELFF. For the CDR3, the DNA is TGTGCCAGCAGCCCCACCTTAGTCACCGGGGAGCTGTTTTTT.

The table lists this clonotype with a count of one. The junction and the germline gene differ at one end; a read error may be behind it. The V gene is TRBV15, the J gene TRBJ2-7, with TRBD1 identical over 8 bases. CDR1 LNHNV and CDR2 YYDKDF come from the germline V gene (reference sequence). This CDR3 is built from 15 residues. The CDR3 DNA follows: TGTGCCACCAGCAGGGGACCGGGACAGGCCAACGAGCATTACTTC. It translates to CATSRGPGQANEHYF.

This clonotype appeared many times. The chain joins TRBV6-5 to TRBJ2-7; perhaps TRBD1 as D (5 bases). This CDR3 spans 14 amino acids. Trimming took 2 bases from V and 2 from J, leaving 10 bases between them. CDR1 and CDR2 from the germline V gene are MNHEY and SVGAGI. The CDR3 coding sequence is TGTGCCAGCAGTTACGGGGCAGGGCCCTACGAGCAGTACTTC. Translated, it gives CASSYGAGPYEQYF.

This clonotype was picked up many times. The V call is TRBV5-1, the J call TRBJ1-1; D gene unclear. Germline CDR1 SGHRS, CDR2 YFSETQ. V was clipped by 0 bases and J by 3 bases, with 9 bases between them. The CDR3 loop spans 14 amino acids. The CDR3: CASSLGTVDTEAFF. The DNA for the CDR3 is TGCGCCAGCAGCTTGGGTACCGTGGACACTGAAGCTTTCTTT.

There are many counts of this clonotype. This chain uses TRBV27 with TRBJ1-5; D not certain. Germline CDR1 reads MNHEY; CDR2 reads SMNVEV (reference sequence). V was cut by 4 bases and J by 7 bases, with 11 bases left in between. The CDR3 totals 13 residues. CDR3 protein: CASSSQGLQPQHF. The DNA of the CDR3 is TGTGCCAGCAGTTCACAAGGACTGCAGCCCCAGCATTTT.

This clonotype was counted at least ten times. The genes are TRBV5-1 and TRBJ2-7; the match to TRBD2 covers 7 bases. CDR3 length: 17 amino acids. Germline lookup yields CDR1 SGHRS and CDR2 YFSETQ. V trimming: 2 bases; J trimming: 12 bases; junction bases outside the gene matches: 23. CDR3 in DNA: TGCGCCAGCAGCTTTGGGGGGGTAAGGCTTCTCACGAATCGGTCGTACTTC. This codes for CASSFGGVRLLTNRSYF.

The table lists this clonotype with many counts. V gene TRBV5-1 combines with J gene TRBJ2-7; D is possibly TRBD1 (6 bases). V lost 1 base to trimming and J lost 5 bases, with 13 bases between them. The CDR3 is 14 amino acids. Per germline, CDR1 SGHRS and CDR2 YFSETQ. Here the CDR3 DNA reads TGCGCCAGCAGCTTGTCTGCAGGGGTCAACGAGCAGTACTTC. Translating gives CASSLSAGVNEQYF.